This record covers a single T cell receptor beta chain. Time point of the sample: pretreatment peripheral blood. Pretreatment sampling and on-treatment sampling together yielded between 1 and 8 samples for each patient. The source of the sample is a study of PD-L1 blockade in urothelial cancer. Overall study context: Atezolizumab at 1,200 mg intravenously every 3 weeks was started by patients at some point between 2014 and 2016. Previous chemotherapy exposure amounted to 0 to 3 regimens for patients. Median blood clonality was roughly 0.074, with 86,000 or so unique TCRs.

This table comes from immunoSEQ multiplex PCR, and its TCRdb copy is limited to in-frame clones, with some not included. Among approximately 90,000 clones listed, nearly 90% were seen once. The source of this sequence is a man aged 60-69 years with urothelial cancer. Sample: PBMCs, taken around atezolizumab (anti-PD-L1) treatment.

CDR3 protein: CASSIPQGALANEKLFF. The CDR3, as DNA: TGTGCCAGTAGTATTCCGCAGGGGGCGTTGGCTAATGAAAAACTGTTTTTT. The chain employs TRBV19 and TRBJ1-4; TRBD1 agrees at 8 bases. Germline V gives CDR1 LNHDA, CDR2 SQIVND (reference sequence). J gave up 3 bases and V 3 bases, and 9 bases lay outside the gene matches. The CDR3 contains 17 residues.